The 2 T cell receptor beta chains reported below all come from one sample, sequenced in a study of cytomegalovirus exposure and HLA in healthy donors. PCR involved 60 Vbeta and 13 Jbeta primers. Libraries were prepared by immunoSEQ multiplex PCR; TCRdb keeps only in-frame clonotypes and omits some of them. The data contain roughly 140,000 clones, approximately 80% of them singletons. The sequenced material came from PBMCs. These receptors originate from a man in his forties or fifties in good health and CMV-seropositive.

The CDR3 sequence is CASSSGGETQYF. CDR3 nucleotides: TGTGCCAGCAGCTCAGGGGGTGAGACCCAGTACTTC. The chain uses TRBV7-8 and TRBJ2-5; 7 bases are a match to TRBD1. CDR3 length: 12 amino acids. V gave up 4 bases and J gave up 5 bases; unmatched junction bases: 1. In germline, CDR1 is SGHVS, CDR2 FQNEAQ.

DNA for the CDR3: TGCGCCAGCAGCTTGGAACAACCTAGCACTGAAGCTTTCTTT. Translating gives CASSLEQPSTEAFF. V is TRBV5-1 and J is TRBJ1-1, with D hard to call. V lost 0 bases and J 4 bases, leaving 10 bases between the germline ends. CDR3 length: 14 amino acids. Germline-derived CDR1 and CDR2 are SGHRS and YFSETQ.